This T cell receptor (beta chain) emerged from a study of Ad26.COV2.S vaccination and SARS-CoV-2 variants. Treatment defined: 19 received Ad26.COV2.S at low or high dose, single or two shots; roughly 5 received placebo; per-sample allocation not given. Sampling occurred on day 63 after the first vaccine or placebo injection. This clone occurred once. Profiling relied on immunoSEQ multiplex PCR, and the TCRdb table lists in-frame clones only, not all of them. The sample lists roughly 450,000 clones, about nine tenths occurring once. This receptor was taken from a person between 18 and 60 years old who received the Ad26.COV2.S COVID-19 vaccine or a placebo. The sequenced sample was peripheral blood, obtained in a trial of Ad26.COV2.S vaccine versus placebo.

The CDR3 spells CASSQPGLGYEQYF. CDR3 nucleotide sequence: TGTGCCAGCAGCCAACCGGGACTAGGCTACGAGCAGTACTTC. This chain joins TRBV14 and TRBJ2-7; 8 bases are a match to TRBD2. The germline V gene encodes CDR1 SGHDN and CDR2 FVKESK. The CDR3 runs to 14 residues. J was trimmed by 3 bases and V by 2 bases; bases with no gene match: 3.